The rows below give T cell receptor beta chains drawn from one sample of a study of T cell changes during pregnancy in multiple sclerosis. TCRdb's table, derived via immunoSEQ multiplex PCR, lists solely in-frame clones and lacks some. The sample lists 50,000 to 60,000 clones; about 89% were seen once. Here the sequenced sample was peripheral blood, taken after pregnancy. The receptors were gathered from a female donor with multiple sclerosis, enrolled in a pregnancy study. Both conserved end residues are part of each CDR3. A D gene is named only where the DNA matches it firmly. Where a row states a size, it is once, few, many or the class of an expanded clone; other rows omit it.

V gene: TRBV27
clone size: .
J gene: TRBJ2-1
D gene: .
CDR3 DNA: TGTGCCAGCAGTTTATACGGTAGTGCCAACTCCTACAATGAGCAGTTCTTC
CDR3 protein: CASSLYGSANSYNEQFF

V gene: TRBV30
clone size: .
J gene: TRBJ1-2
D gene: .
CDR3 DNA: TGTGCCTGGAGTGGGACAGTGTCTGGCTACACCTTC
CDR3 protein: CAWSGTVSGYTF

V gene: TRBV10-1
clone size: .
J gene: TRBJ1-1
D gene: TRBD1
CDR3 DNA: TGCGCCAGCAGTGGGGAGGGACAGGGGAATGAAGCTTTCTTT
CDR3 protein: CASSGEGQGNEAFF

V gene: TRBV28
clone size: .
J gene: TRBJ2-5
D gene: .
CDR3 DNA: TGTGCCAGCAGCCGACAGATCCAAGAGACCCAGTACTTC
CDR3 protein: CASSRQIQETQYF

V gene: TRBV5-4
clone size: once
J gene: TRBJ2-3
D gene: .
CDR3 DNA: TGTGCCAGCAGCTCCCGGGCTCAGGGGGATACGCAGTATTTT
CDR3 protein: CASSSRAQGDTQYF

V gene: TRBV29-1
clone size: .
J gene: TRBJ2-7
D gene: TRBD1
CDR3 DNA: TGCAGCGTGTCTGACGGGACAGTCGAGCAGTACTTC
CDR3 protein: CSVSDGTVEQYF

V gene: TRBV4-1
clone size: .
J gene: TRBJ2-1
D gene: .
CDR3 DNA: TGCGCCAGCAGCCAAGATAACCGGGGGTTCAAGCAGTTCTTC
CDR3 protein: CASSQDNRGFKQFF

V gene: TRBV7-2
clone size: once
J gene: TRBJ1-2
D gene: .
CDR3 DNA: TGTGCCAGCAGCCAAGGGGTCGGTGGCTACACCTTC
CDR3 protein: CASSQGVGGYTF

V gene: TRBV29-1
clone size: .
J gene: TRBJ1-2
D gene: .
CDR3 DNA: TGCAGCGTTGAAGGCCCCTCTTCTCTGGGCAGGGTAGAGGACCACTATGGCTACACCTTC
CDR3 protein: CSVEGPSSLGRVEDHYGYTF

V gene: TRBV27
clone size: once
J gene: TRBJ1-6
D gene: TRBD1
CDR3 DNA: TGTGCCAGCAGTCCCCACAGGGGGATGCATTCACCCCTCCACTTT
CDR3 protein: CASSPHRGMHSPLHF

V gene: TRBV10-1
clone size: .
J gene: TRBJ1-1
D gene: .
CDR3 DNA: TGCGCCAGCAGTGAGGCCCCGGGACACGGAGAAGTGAACACTGAAGCTTTCTTT
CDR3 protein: CASSEAPGHGEVNTEAFF

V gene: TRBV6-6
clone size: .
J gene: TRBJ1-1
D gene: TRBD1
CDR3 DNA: TGTGCCAGCAGCCCCGGGACAGGCGTTGGCACTGAAGCTTTCTTT
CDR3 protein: CASSPGTGVGTEAFF

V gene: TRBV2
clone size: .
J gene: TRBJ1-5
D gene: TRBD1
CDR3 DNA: TGTGCCAGCAGTGTACAGGGGGCAGGACAGCCCCAGCATTTT
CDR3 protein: CASSVQGAGQPQHF

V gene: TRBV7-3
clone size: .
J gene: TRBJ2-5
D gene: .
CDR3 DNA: TGTGCCAGCAGCTTCAGGGGATTTCAAGAGACCCAGTACTTC
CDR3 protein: CASSFRGFQETQYF

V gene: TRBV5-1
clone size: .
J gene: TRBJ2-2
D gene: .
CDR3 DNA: TGCGCCAGCAGCTTGGATCCGGGAGGGGAGCTGTTTTTT
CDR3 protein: CASSLDPGGELFF

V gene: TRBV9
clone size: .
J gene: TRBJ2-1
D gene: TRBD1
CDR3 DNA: TGTGCCAGCAGCACTAGGACAGGGAATTACAATGAGCAGTTCTTC
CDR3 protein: CASSTRTGNYNEQFF

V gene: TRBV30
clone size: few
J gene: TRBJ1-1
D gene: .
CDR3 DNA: TGTGCCTGGAGCGCTCCTCGGGGAGAAGCTTTCTTT
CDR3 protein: CAWSAPRGEAFF

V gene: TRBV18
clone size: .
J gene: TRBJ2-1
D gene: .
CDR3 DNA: TGTGCCAGCTCAAGGTGGGCCCCTTACAATGAGCAGTTCTTC
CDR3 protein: CASSRWAPYNEQFF

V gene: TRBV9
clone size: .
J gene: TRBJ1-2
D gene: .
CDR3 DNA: TGTGCCAGCAGCGTAGAACAGGGTGACGGCTACACCTTC
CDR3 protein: CASSVEQGDGYTF

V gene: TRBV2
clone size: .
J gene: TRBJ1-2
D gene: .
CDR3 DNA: TGTGCCAGCACCGGCACCAGGTCCTATGGCTACACCTTC
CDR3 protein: CASTGTRSYGYTF

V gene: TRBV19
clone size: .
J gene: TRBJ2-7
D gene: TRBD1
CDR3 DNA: TGTGCCAGTAGTATACGCGCCTCGGGACAGGGCTCCTACGAGCAGTACTTC
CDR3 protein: CASSIRASGQGSYEQYF

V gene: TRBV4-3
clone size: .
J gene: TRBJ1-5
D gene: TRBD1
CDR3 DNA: TGCGCCAGCAGCCAAGGTCGGACAGGGAGTCAGCCCCAGCATTTT
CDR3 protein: CASSQGRTGSQPQHF

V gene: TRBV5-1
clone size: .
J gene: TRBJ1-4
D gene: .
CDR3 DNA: TGCGCCAGCAGCTCCCTTTCGGGGGGCTCTAATGAAAAACTGTTTTTT
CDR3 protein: CASSSLSGGSNEKLFF

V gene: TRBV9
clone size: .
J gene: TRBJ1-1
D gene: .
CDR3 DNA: TGTGCCAGCAGCGTCGAAGGGGGGGCAACTGAAGCTTTCTTT
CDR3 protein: CASSVEGGATEAFF

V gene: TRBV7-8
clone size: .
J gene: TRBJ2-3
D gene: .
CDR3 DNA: TGTGCCAGCAAGTGGCTCTCTCACACAGATACGCAGTATTTT
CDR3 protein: CASKWLSHTDTQYF

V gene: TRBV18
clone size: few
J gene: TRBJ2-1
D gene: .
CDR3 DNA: TGTGCCAGCTCACCCCTTGTACAAAGCTCCTACAATGAGCAGTTCTTC
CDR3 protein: CASSPLVQSSYNEQFF